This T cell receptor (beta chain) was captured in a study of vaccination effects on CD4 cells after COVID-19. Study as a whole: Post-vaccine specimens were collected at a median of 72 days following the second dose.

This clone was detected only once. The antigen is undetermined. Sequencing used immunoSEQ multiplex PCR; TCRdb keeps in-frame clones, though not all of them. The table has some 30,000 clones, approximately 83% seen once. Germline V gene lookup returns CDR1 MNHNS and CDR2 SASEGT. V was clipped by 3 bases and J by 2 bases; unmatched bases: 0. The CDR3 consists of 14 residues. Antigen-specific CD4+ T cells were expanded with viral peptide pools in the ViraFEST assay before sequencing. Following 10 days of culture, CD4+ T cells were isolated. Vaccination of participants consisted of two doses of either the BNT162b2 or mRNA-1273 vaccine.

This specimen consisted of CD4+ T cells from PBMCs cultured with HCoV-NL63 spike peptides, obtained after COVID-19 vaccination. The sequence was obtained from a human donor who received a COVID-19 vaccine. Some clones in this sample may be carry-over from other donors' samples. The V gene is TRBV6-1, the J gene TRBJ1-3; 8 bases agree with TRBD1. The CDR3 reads CASSEDRAGNTIYF. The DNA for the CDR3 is TGTGCCAGCAGTGAGGACAGGGCTGGAAACACCATATATTTT.